A single sample gave rise to the 32 T cell receptor beta chains below, sequenced in a study of blood T cell repertoires in COVID-19. TCRdb's table, derived via immunoSEQ multiplex PCR, lists solely in-frame clones and lacks some. Here the sample spans 130,000 or so clones, approximately 88% being singletons. What was sequenced was peripheral blood. Receptors originate from a man between 60 and 75 years old with active or convalescent COVID-19.

The chain has TRBV2 and TRBJ2-1; 9 nucleotides align to TRBD1. In germline, CDR1 is SNHLY, CDR2 FYNNEI. The length of the CDR3 is 16 residues. Trimming cost V 6 bases and J 1 base; bases outside gene matches: 7. In nucleotides, the CDR3 is TGTGCCAGCAGGGGGACAGGGATAAGGTCCTACAATGAGCAGTTCTTC. This gives the protein CASRGTGIRSYNEQFF.

This clone was detected once. The chain combines TRBV28 with TRBJ2-1, with 8 nucleotides matching TRBD2. The CDR3 consists of 15 residues. Germline loops: CDR1 MDHEN, CDR2 SYDVKM. J lost 4 bases, V lost 5 bases, and 7 bases had no gene match. The CDR3 protein is CASSPTGLGYNEQFF. In DNA, the CDR3 is TGTGCCAGCAGTCCAACGGGACTAGGGTACAATGAGCAGTTCTTC.

The chain couples TRBV24-1 to TRBJ2-7, with a weak D call TRBD2 (6 bases). Trimming removed 2 bases from V and 5 bases from J, with 18 bases in between. The germline gives CDR1 KGHDR, CDR2 SFDVKD. The CDR3 is 16 residues long. The CDR3 loop is CATSDSGDFQGHEQYF. The CDR3 region has the DNA TGTGCCACCAGTGATTCGGGGGATTTCCAGGGCCACGAGCAGTACTTC.

J is TRBJ2-4 and V is TRBV28, with 8 bases lining up with TRBD1. CDR1 MDHEN and CDR2 SYDVKM come from the germline V gene. Unmatched junction bases numbered 5, after V lost 6 bases and J lost 1 base. The CDR3 sequence is 15 residues long. DNA for the CDR3: TGTGCCAGCAGGGGGACAGGCGAGGCCAAAAACATTCAGTACTTC. Translating gives CASRGTGEAKNIQYF.

The CDR3 region has the DNA TGTGCCAGCAGTGCGGGACGCGGGAAGCGCACAGATACGCAGTATTTT. It is translated as CASSAGRGKRTDTQYF. V gene TRBV25-1 combines with J gene TRBJ2-3, with a weak D call TRBD2 (6 bases). Trimming removed 4 bases at V and 1 base at J, with 15 bases between. There are 16 residues in the CDR3. CDR1 and CDR2 (germline): MGHDK, SYGVNS.

The rearrangement links TRBV5-1 to TRBJ2-2; D possibly corresponds to TRBD1 (5 bases). The CDR3 runs 15 residues. The germline CDR1 and CDR2 sequences are SGHRS and YFSETQ. V was cut by 0 bases and J by 5 bases, with 11 bases left in between. CDR3 sequence: CASSLGQGDTGELFF. The CDR3 DNA follows: TGCGCCAGCAGCTTGGGCCAGGGCGATACCGGGGAGCTGTTTTTT.

This clone was recorded a few times. The chain combines TRBV24-1 with TRBJ2-1; TRBD2 agrees at 8 bases. The CDR3 contains 17 residues. V dropped 5 bases and J dropped 9; count of bases not matched to a gene: 17. Germline values: CDR1 KGHDR, CDR2 SFDVKD. This CDR3 is CATSGGRFGGANTEQFF. In DNA form, the CDR3 reads TGTGCCACCAGTGGAGGGCGTTTCGGGGGGGCCAACACTGAGCAGTTCTTC.

The CDR3 nucleotides are TGTGCCAGTTCATCGGGACAGGGCTTCAATGAGCAGTTCTTC. Residues: CASSSGQGFNEQFF. The rearrangement joins TRBV7-9 to TRBJ2-1; 9 positions agree with TRBD1. The CDR3 runs 14 residues. J was trimmed by 6 bases and V by 9 bases; bases with no gene match: 9. Germline CDR1 SEHNR, CDR2 FQNEAQ (reference sequence).

The V call is TRBV7-3, the J call TRBJ2-3; D is unresolved. The CDR3 totals 14 residues. Between the trimmed V and J ends, which lost 5 bases and 2 bases, there was a span of 11 bases. The germline gives CDR1 SGHTA, CDR2 FQGTGA. The CDR3 DNA reads as TGTGCCAGCAGCCCCTCAGGTACCACAGATACGCAGTATTTT. Translating it yields CASSPSGTTDTQYF.

The CDR3 DNA follows: TGTGCCAGCAGTGACACCGCAGGGTCTGGTACGCAGTATTTT. Its translation: CASSDTAGSGTQYF. The rearrangement links TRBV6-4 to TRBJ2-3, with a possible D match to TRBD1 (5 bases). Trimming stripped 2 bases from V and 8 bases from J, with 14 bases between. This CDR3 has 14 residues. Germline lookup yields CDR1 MRHNA and CDR2 SNTAGT.

The genes are TRBV7-2 and TRBJ2-7; 9 bases align to TRBD2. Germline CDR1 is SGHTA and CDR2 is FQGNSA. Germline trimming cut 2 bases from V and 2 bases from J; bases unmatched to any gene: 4. The CDR3 is 15 residues long. CDR3 region: CASSLPSSGTYEQYF. CDR3 DNA sequence: TGTGCCAGCAGCTTACCCTCTAGCGGGACCTACGAGCAGTACTTC.

The chain couples TRBV14 to TRBJ2-7; 9 bases align to TRBD2. V lost 1 base and J lost 6; bases outside the gene matches: 7. Germline lookup yields CDR1 SGHDN and CDR2 FVKESK. This CDR3 spans 15 amino acids. CDR3 protein: CASSQVGGGRAEQYF. The CDR3 DNA reads TGTGCCAGCAGCCAAGTTGGGGGCGGGAGGGCCGAGCAGTACTTC.

J is TRBJ2-7 and V is TRBV11-2; 8 nucleotides agree with TRBD2. Germline assignment: CDR1 SGHAT and CDR2 FQNNGV. This CDR3 spans 16 amino acids. V trimming: 1 base; J trimming: 2 bases; junction bases outside the gene matches: 7. The CDR3 DNA sequence: TGTGCCAGCAGCTTAGCACTAGCGGCAATTACCTACGAGCAGTACTTC. Residues: CASSLALAAITYEQYF.

V and J are TRBV27 and TRBJ1-2; 11 nucleotides agree with TRBD1. The ends lost 4 bases at V and 4 bases at J; junction bases unmatched: 5. The CDR3 has 15 residues. Germline CDR1 MNHEY, CDR2 SMNVEV (reference sequence). CDR3 loop: CASSSRTGGTYGYTF. The CDR3 region has the DNA TGTGCCAGCAGTTCCAGGACAGGGGGCACCTATGGCTACACCTTC.

The chain combines TRBV2 with TRBJ2-2; D not certain. V was clipped by 3 bases and J by 1 base, with 6 bases between them. Germline CDR1 and CDR2: SNHLY and FYNNEI. The CDR3 sequence is 14 residues long. CDR3: CASSDVMNTGELFF. The CDR3 DNA reads as TGTGCCAGCAGTGATGTCATGAACACCGGGGAGCTGTTTTTT.

The chain employs TRBV6-2 or TRBV6-3 and TRBJ2-1; D ambiguous. The ends were cut back, 4 bases at V and 6 bases at J, with 7 bases in the middle. There are 12 residues in the CDR3. The V gene's germline CDR1 is MNHEY and CDR2 SVGEGT. CDR3 protein: CASSSGSNEQFF. The CDR3 DNA reads TGTGCCAGCAGTTCCGGGTCCAATGAGCAGTTCTTC.

The sample holds one count of this clone. This sequence joins TRBV4-1 and TRBJ2-1; D unclear. This CDR3 is built from 14 residues. Looked up from germline, CDR1 is MGHRA and CDR2 is YSYEKL. V was cut by 1 base and J by 15 bases, with 19 bases left in between. The CDR3 region has the DNA TGCGCCAGCAGCCAAGGTCGAGTAGCCCCTTTTGTGTTCTTC. Translation: CASSQGRVAPFVFF.

V gene TRBV29-1 combines with J gene TRBJ1-3; D remains unclear. V was pared by 4 bases and J by 0 bases, with 7 bases between. This CDR3 has 13 amino acids. Germline loops: CDR1 SQVTM, CDR2 ANQGSEA. Written as DNA, the CDR3 is TGCAGCGTTGCTGTATACTCTGGAAACACCATATATTTT. This codes for CSVAVYSGNTIYF.

The chain combines TRBV5-1 with TRBJ1-2; D is uncertain. Germline CDR1 and CDR2: SGHRS and YFSETQ. Trimming took off 4 bases at V and 0 bases at J, with 10 bases between the two ends. This CDR3 is built from 14 residues. In nucleotides, the CDR3 is TGCGCCAGCAGCAATCCCGGGACTAACTATGGCTACACCTTC. Its translation: CASSNPGTNYGYTF. The entire variable domain, with the rest obtained from reference TRBV5-1 and TRBJ1-2, is as follows: KAGVTQTPRYLIKTRGQQVTLSCSPISGHRSVSWYQQTPGQGLQFLFEYFSETQRNKGNFPGRFSGRQFSNSRSEMNVSTLELGDSALYLCASSNPGTNYGYTFGSGTRLTVV.

CDR3 in amino acids: CAINGGQGATYEQYF. CDR3 in DNA: TGTGCCATCAACGGCGGACAGGGGGCTACCTACGAGCAGTACTTC. The genes are TRBV10-3 and TRBJ2-7; 11 bases are a match to TRBD1. Germline V gives CDR1 ENHRY, CDR2 SYGVKD. This CDR3 contains 15 residues. J gave up 2 bases and V 7 bases, and 7 bases lay outside the gene matches.

This clone was seen a handful of times. J is TRBJ2-1 and V is TRBV11-3, with TRBD2 matching over 11 bases. Germline lookup yields CDR1 SGHNT and CDR2 YENEEA. The CDR3 has 16 residues. The V segment lost 0 bases and the J segment 9 bases; nucleotides outside the gene matches: 7. Here the CDR3 reads CASSLDWLAGGSEQFF. The DNA for the CDR3 is TGTGCCAGCAGCTTAGATTGGCTAGCGGGAGGTAGTGAGCAGTTCTTC.

J is TRBJ2-2 and V is TRBV19; 9 nucleotides line up with TRBD2. Germline trimming cut 9 bases from V and 5 bases from J; bases unmatched to any gene: 7. This CDR3 comprises 14 residues. Germline lookup yields CDR1 LNHDA and CDR2 SQIVND (reference sequence). CDR3 residues: CASGRTSETGELFF. CDR3 DNA sequence: TGTGCCAGCGGTCGGACTAGCGAGACCGGGGAGCTGTTTTTT.

This sequence joins TRBV28 and TRBJ2-7; D perhaps matches TRBD2 (6 bases). The ends were cut back, 2 bases at V and 4 bases at J, with 12 bases in the middle. The CDR3 is made up of 14 amino acids. CDR1 and CDR2 from the germline V gene are MDHEN and SYDVKM. For the CDR3, the DNA is TGTGCCAGCAGTTTAGGGGGGAGAGGGTACGAGCAGTACTTC. Its protein is CASSLGGRGYEQYF. The whole variable domain, remainder taken from reference TRBV28 and TRBJ2-7, is DVKVTQSSRYLVKRTGEKVFLECVQDMDHENMFWYRQDPGLGLRLIYFSYDVKMKEKGDIPEGYSVSREKKERFSLILESASTNQTSMYLCASSLGGRGYEQYFGPGTRLTVT.

The gene calls are TRBV28 and TRBJ2-7, with TRBD2 matching over 7 bases. Germline CDR1 reads MDHEN; CDR2 reads SYDVKM. There are 14 residues in the CDR3. J was trimmed by 6 bases and V by 8 bases; bases with no gene match: 13. The CDR3 spells CASGVRPGGSEQYF. The CDR3 bases are TGTGCCAGCGGAGTGCGTCCCGGGGGGTCCGAGCAGTACTTC.

The CDR3 coding sequence is TGTGCCAGCGTGGGACAGGGGTCGACCGGGGAGCTGTTTTTT. It is translated as CASVGQGSTGELFF. The chain links TRBV2 to TRBJ2-2; 10 positions agree with TRBD1. The V and J ends lost 8 bases and 5 bases, in that order; junction bases with no gene match: 5. The CDR3 totals 14 residues. Germline CDR1 and CDR2: SNHLY and FYNNEI.

V and J are TRBV19 and TRBJ2-2, with D possibly TRBD2 on 6 matching bases. The CDR3 extends over 14 amino acids. Germline V gene lookup returns CDR1 LNHDA and CDR2 SQIVND (reference sequence). Trimming cost V 9 bases and J 0 bases, with 11 bases left between them. CDR3 sequence (DNA): TGTGCCAGCCGGGACTTTCCGAACACCGGGGAGCTGTTTTTT. Protein: CASRDFPNTGELFF.

The chain couples TRBV5-1 to TRBJ2-5; TRBD1 aligns across 7 bases. V shed 0 bases, J shed 2 bases, and the junction held 4 bases outside the gene matches. Per the germline V gene, CDR1 is SGHRS and CDR2 is YFSETQ. The CDR3 is 15 residues long. CDR3 protein: CASSLASGGQETQYF. In nucleotides, the CDR3 is TGCGCCAGCAGCTTGGCCTCAGGGGGACAAGAGACCCAGTACTTC.

The genes are TRBV23-1 and TRBJ1-6, with 8 bases aligning to TRBD1. TRBV23-1 is noted as an ORF with a role that remains uncertain. With 6 bases clipped from V and 9 bases from J, the junction kept 16 bases outside the gene matches. The CDR3 runs to 17 residues. This CDR3 reads CASRQEGTGTGSSPLHF. The CDR3 region has the DNA TGCGCCAGCAGGCAGGAAGGGACCGGGACAGGCTCTTCACCCCTCCACTTT.

This rearrangement joins TRBV6-6 to TRBJ2-7, with D perhaps TRBD1 (5 bases). The CDR3 consists of 13 residues. V was shortened by 7 bases and J by 2 bases, with 12 bases between the two germline ends. From germline, CDR1 is MNHNY and CDR2 SVGAGI (reference sequence). CDR3 DNA sequence: TGTGCCAGCACACGACAGAGCCCCTACGAGCAGTACTTC. It specifies CASTRQSPYEQYF.

The chain recombines TRBV5-5 with TRBJ2-7; D remains ambiguous. This CDR3 comprises 14 residues. From germline, CDR1 is SGHKS and CDR2 YYEKEE (reference sequence). V lost 0 bases to trimming and J lost 2 bases, with 9 bases between them. The DNA for the CDR3 is TGTGCCAGCAGCTTGGGCAGAATAACCTACGAGCAGTACTTC. Translated: CASSLGRITYEQYF.

CDR3: CASSLGLAADTQYF. In nucleotides, the CDR3 is TGTGCCAGCAGCTTGGGACTAGCCGCAGATACGCAGTATTTT. The chain couples TRBV7-2 to TRBJ2-3, with 9 bases fitting TRBD2. J lost 4 bases, V lost 3 bases, and 2 bases had no gene match. CDR1 and CDR2 (germline): SGHTA, FQGNSA. The CDR3 spans 14 residues.

The CDR3 loop reads CASSPRSNYGYTF. CDR3 bases: TGTGCCAGCAGCCCCAGATCTAACTATGGCTACACCTTC. The chain links TRBV5-6 to TRBJ1-2; D gene uncertain. CDR3 length: 13 residues. V lost 4 bases to trimming and J lost 0 bases, with 7 bases between them. The germline V gene encodes CDR1 SGHDT and CDR2 YYEEEE. Full variable domain (missing parts from reference TRBV5-6 and TRBJ1-2): DAGVTQSPTHLIKTRGQQVTLRCSPKSGHDTVSWYQQALGQGPQFIFQYYEEEERQRGNFPDRFSGHQFPNYSSELNVNALLLGDSALYLCASSPRSNYGYTFGSGTRLTVV.